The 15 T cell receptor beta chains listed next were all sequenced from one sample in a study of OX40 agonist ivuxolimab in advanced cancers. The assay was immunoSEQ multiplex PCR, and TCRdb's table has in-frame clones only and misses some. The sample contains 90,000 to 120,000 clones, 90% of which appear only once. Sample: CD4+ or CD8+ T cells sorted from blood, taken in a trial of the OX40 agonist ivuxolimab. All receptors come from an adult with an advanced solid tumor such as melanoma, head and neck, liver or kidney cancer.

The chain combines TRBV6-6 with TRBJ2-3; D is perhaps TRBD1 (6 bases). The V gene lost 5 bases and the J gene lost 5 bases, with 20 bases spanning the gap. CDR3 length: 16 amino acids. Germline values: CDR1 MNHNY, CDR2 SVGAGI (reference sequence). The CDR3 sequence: CASSQGTRVVGDTQYF. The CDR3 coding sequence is TGTGCCAGCAGTCAAGGGACAAGGGTAGTTGGAGATACGCAGTATTTT.

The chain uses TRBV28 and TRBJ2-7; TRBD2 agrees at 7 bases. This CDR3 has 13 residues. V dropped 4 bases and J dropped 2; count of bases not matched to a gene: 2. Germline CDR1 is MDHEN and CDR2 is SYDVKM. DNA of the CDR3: TGTGCCAGCAGTTGGGGGGGTCCCTACGAGCAGTACTTC. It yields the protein CASSWGGPYEQYF.

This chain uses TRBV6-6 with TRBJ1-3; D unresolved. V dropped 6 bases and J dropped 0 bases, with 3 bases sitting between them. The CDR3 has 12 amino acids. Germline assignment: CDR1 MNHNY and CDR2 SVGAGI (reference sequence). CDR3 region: CASRASGNTIYF. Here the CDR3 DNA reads TGTGCCAGCAGAGCCTCTGGAAACACCATATATTTT.

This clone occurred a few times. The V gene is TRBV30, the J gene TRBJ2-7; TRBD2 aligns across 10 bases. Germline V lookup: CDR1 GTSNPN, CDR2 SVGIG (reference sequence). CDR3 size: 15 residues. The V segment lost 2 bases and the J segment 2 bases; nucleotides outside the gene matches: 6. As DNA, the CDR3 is TGTGCCTGGAGTCGAGCGGGAGGGCGGCCCTACGAGCAGTACTTC. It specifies CAWSRAGGRPYEQYF.

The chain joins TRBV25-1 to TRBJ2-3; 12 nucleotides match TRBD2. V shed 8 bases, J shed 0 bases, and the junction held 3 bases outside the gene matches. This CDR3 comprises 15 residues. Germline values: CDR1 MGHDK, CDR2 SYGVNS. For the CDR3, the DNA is TGTGCCAGCGGGGGACTAGCGGGTAGCACAGATACGCAGTATTTT. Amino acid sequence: CASGGLAGSTDTQYF.

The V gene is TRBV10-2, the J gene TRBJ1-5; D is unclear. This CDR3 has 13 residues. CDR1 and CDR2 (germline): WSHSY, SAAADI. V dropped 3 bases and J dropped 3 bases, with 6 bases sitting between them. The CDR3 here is CASSDVFNQPQHF. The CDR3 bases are TGCGCCAGCAGTGACGTCTTCAATCAGCCCCAGCATTTT.

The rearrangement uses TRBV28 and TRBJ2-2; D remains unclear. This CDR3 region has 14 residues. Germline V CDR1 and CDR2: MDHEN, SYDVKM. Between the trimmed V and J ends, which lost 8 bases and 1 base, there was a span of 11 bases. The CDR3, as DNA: TGTGCCAGCCTTAGAGGTGGGAACACCGGGGAGCTGTTTTTT. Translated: CASLRGGNTGELFF.

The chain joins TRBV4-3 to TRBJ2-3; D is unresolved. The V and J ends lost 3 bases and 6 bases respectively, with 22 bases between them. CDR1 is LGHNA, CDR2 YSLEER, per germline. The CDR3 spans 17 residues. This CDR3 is CASSQDGSGSITDTQYF. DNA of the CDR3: TGCGCCAGCAGCCAGGACGGAAGTGGGTCTATAACCGATACGCAGTATTTT.

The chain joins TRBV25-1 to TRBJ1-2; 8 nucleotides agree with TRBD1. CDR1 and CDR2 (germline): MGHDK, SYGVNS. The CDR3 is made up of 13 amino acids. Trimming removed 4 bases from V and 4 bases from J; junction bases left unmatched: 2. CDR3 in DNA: TGTGCCAGCAGTGCCGGGACAGGCTATGGCTACACCTTC. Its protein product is CASSAGTGYGYTF.

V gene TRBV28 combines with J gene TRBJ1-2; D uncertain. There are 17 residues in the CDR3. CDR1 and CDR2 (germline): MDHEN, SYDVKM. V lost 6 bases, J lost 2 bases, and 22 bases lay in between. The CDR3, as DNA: TGTGCCAGCAGCCGGACGATTTCGGCTTACCGAAACTATGGCTACACCTTC. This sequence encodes CASSRTISAYRNYGYTF.

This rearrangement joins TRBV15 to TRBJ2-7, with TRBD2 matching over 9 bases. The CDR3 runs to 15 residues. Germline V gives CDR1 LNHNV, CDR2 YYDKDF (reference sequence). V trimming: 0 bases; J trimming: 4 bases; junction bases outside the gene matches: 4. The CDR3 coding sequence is TGTGCCACCAGCAGAGAGGGCGGGGGGGCTTACGAGCAGTACTTC. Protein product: CATSREGGGAYEQYF.

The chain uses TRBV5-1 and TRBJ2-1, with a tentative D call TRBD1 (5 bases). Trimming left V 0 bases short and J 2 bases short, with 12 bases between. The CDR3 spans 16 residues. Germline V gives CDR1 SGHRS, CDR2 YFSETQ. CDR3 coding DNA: TGCGCCAGCAGCTTGGTTGTAGGGGTCCCCTACAATGAGCAGTTCTTC. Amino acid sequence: CASSLVVGVPYNEQFF.

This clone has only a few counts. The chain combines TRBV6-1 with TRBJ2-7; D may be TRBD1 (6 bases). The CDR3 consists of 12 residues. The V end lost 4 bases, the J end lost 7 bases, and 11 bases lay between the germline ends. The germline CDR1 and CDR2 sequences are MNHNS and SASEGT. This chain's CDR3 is CASSVQGREQYF. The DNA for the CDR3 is TGTGCCAGCAGTGTACAGGGAAGGGAGCAGTACTTC.

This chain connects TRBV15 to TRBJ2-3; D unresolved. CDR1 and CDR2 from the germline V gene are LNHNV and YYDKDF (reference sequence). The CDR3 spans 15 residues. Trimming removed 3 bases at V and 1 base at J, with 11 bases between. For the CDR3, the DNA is TGTGCCACCAGCAGTAGCTTCATTGGCACAGATACGCAGTATTTT. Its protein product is CATSSSFIGTDTQYF.

The CDR3 nucleotides are TGTGCCAGCAGCTTAGGCCCCCGCGAAAAACTGTTTTTT. Its protein is CASSLGPREKLFF. The rearrangement links TRBV7-2 to TRBJ1-4; D uncertain. The CDR3 covers 13 residues. Between the trimmed V and J ends, which lost 1 base and 8 bases, there was a span of 8 bases. Germline loops: CDR1 SGHTA, CDR2 FQGNSA.